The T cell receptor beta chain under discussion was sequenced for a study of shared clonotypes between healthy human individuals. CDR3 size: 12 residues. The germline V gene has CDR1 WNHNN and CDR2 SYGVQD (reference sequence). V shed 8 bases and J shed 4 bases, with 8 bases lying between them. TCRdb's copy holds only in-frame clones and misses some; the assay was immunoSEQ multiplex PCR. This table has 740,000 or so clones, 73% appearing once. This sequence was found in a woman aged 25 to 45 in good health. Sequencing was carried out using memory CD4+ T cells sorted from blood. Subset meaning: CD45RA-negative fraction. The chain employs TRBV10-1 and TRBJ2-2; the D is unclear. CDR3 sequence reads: CASGRTTGELFF. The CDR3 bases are TGCGCCAGCGGACGGACCACCGGGGAGCTGTTTTTT.